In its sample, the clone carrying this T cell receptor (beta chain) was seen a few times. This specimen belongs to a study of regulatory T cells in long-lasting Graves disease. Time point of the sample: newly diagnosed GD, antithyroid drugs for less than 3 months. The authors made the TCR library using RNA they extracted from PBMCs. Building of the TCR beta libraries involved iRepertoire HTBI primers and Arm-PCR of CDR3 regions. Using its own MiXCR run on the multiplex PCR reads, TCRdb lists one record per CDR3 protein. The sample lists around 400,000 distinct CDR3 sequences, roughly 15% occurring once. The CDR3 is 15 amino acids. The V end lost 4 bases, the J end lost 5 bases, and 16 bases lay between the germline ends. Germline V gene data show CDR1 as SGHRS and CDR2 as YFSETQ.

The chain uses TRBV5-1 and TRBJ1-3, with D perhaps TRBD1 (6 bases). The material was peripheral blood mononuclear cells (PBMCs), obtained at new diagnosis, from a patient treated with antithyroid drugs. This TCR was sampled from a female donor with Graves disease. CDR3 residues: CASSPEGGSRNTIYF. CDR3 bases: TGCGCCAGCAGCCCGGAGGGGGGTTCTAGAAACACCATATATTTT.